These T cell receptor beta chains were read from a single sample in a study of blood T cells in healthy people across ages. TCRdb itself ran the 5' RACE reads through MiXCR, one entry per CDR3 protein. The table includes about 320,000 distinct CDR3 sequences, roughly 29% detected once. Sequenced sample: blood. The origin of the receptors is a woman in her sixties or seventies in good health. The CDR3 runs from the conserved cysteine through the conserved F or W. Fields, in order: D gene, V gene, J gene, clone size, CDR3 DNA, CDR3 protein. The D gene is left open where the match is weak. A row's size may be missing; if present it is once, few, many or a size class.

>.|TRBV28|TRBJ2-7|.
TGTGCCAGCAGTCCCCGTGTCGAGCAGTACTTC
CASSPRVEQYF
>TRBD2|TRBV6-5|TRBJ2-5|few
TGTGCCAGCAGTTCCCATGCGGGGGGCAACCAAGAGACCCAGTACTTC
CASSSHAGGNQETQYF
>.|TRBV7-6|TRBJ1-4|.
TGTGCCAGCAGCTGGGGGATGCCGGATCATGAAAAACTGTTTTTT
CASSWGMPDHEKLFF
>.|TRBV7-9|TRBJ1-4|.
TGTGCCAGCAGCCCACACTTGCCTAGTGAAAAACTGTTTTTT
CASSPHLPSEKLFF
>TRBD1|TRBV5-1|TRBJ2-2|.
TGCGCCAGCAGATCGGGACAGGGCAACACCGGGGAGCTGTTTTTT
CASRSGQGNTGELFF
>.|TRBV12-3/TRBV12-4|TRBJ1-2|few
TGTGCCAGCAGTTTTCTGACCGTTTATGGCTACACCTTC
CASSFLTVYGYTF
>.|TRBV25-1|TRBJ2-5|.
TGTGCCAGCAGTGATGGGTTTATGACTCAAGAGACCCAGTACTTC
CASSDGFMTQETQYF
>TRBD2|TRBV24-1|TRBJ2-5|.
TGTGCCACCAGTGACCGCGGGGGGGGTCAAGAGACCCAGTACTTC
CATSDRGGGQETQYF
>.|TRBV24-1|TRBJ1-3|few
TGTGCCACCAGACGGACAGTTATTCCGTCCCGAGACTCTGGAAACACCATATATTTT
CATRRTVIPSRDSGNTIYF
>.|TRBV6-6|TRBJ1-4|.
TGTGCCAGCAGTTATTCCGGGGTCAATGAAAAACTGTTTTTT
CASSYSGVNEKLFF
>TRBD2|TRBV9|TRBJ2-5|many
TGTGCCAGCAGCGCTAGCGGGAGAGAGACCCAGTACTTC
CASSASGRETQYF
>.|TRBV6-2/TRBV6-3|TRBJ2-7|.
TGTGCCAGCAGTTACACTTGGGACCCCCCGGTCTACGAGCAGTACTTC
CASSYTWDPPVYEQYF
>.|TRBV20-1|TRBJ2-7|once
TGCAGTGCCGGGTCAGGCGGGGCCTATTACGAGCAGTACTTC
CSAGSGGAYYEQYF
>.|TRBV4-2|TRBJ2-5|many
TGTGCCAGCAGCCAAATCCCATCAGGATTAGGGGAGACCCAGTACTTC
CASSQIPSGLGETQYF
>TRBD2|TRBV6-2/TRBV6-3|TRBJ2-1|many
TGTGCCAGCAGTTACAATCTAGCGGGATCGGATGAGCAGTTCTTC
CASSYNLAGSDEQFF
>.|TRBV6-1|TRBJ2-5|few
TGTGCCGGCAGTGAGGTCCCAGAGACCCAGTACTTC
CAGSEVPETQYF